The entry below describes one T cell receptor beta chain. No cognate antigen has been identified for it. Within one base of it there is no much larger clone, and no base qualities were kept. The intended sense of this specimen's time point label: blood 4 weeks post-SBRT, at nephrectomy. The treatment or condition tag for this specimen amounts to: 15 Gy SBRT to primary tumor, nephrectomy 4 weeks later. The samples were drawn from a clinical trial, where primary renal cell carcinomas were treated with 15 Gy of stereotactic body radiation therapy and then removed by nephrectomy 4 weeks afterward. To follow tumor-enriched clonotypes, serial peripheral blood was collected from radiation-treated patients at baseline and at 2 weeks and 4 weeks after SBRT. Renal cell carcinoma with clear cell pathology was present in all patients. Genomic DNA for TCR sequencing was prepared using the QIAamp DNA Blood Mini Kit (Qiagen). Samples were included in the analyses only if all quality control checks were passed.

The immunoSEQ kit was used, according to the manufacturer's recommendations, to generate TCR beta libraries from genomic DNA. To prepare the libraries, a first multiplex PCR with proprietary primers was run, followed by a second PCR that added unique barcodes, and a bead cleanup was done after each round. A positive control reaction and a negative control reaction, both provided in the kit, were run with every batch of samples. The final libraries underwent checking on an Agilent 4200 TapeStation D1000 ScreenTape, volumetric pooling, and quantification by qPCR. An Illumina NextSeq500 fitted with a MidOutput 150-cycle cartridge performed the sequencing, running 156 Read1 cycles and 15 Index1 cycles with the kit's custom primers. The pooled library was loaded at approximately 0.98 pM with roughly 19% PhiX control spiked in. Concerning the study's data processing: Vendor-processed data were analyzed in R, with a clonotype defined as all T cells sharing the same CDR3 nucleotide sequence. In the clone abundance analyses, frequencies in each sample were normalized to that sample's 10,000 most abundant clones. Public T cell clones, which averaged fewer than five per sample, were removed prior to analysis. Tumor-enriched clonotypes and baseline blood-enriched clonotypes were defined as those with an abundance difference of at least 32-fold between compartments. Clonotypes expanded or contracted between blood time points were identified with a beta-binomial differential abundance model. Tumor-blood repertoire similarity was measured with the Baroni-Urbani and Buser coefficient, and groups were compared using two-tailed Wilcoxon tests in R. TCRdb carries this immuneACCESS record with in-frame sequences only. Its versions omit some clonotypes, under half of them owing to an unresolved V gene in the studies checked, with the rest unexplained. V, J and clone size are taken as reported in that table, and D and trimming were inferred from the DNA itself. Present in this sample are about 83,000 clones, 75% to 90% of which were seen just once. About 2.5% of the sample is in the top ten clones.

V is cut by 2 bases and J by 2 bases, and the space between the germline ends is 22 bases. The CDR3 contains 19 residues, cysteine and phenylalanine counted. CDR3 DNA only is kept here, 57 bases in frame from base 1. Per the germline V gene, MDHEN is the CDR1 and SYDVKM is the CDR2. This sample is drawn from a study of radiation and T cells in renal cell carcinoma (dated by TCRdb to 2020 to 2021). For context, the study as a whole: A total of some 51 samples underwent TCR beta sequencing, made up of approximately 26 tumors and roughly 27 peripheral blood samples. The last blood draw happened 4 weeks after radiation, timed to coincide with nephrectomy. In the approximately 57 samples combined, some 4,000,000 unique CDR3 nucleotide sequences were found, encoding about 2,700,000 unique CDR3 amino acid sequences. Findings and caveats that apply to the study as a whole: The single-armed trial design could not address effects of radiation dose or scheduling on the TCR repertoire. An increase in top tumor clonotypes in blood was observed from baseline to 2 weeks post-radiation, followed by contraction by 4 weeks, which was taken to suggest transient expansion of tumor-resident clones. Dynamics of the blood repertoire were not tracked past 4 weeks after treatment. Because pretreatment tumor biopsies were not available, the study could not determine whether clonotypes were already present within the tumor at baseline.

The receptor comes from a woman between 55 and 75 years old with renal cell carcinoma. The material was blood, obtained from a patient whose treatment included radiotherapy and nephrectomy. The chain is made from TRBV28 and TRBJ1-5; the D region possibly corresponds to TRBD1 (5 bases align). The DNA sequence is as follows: TGTGCCAGCAGTTTAGAGGGGACCATTAGTTCAGTGGGCAATCAGCCCCAGCATTTT. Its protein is CASSLEGTISSVGNQPQHF.